This T cell receptor beta chain came from a study of vaccination and CD4 T cells after COVID-19 (dated by TCRdb to between 2020 and 2023). For context, the study as a whole: Convalescent patients had a positive SARS-CoV-2 result on nasal swab PCR, and of these patients, 8 or 9 had mild disease and one had severe disease. Two doses of either the Pfizer-BioNTech BNT162b2 vaccine (n=8) or the Moderna mRNA-1273 vaccine (n=2) were administered to participants. In the convalescent cohort there were six males and four females, among whom were two Hispanic individuals, seven Caucasians, two Asians and one multiracial person. A few convalescent patients were sampled both early after vaccination (day 14) and late after vaccination (days 161 to 241). The spike-specific CD4+ TCR repertoire was compared before and after mRNA vaccination in approximately ten COVID-19 convalescent patients and a handful of infection-naive healthy vaccine recipients. The time from the second vaccine dose to post-vaccine blood sampling had a median of roughly 77 days and ranged from about 14 to 241 days. Post-COVID blood samples from convalescent patients were collected a median of about 100 days after diagnosis, with a range of 35 to 161 days. Control cultures received a CEFX viral epitope pool as the positive control, an HIV-1 Nef peptide pool as the negative control, or no peptide. Culture stimuli were overlapping spike peptide pools from SARS-CoV-2 and from the common cold coronaviruses HCoV-NL63, HCoV-OC43 and HCoV-229E. General findings and caveats noted by the study authors: Among the post-vaccine SARS-CoV-2-reactive clones in convalescent patients, a median approximately 90% showed up only after vaccination, which suggests vaccine-specific priming. Nearly all vaccine-specific clones in convalescent patients (304 of 307) were mono-reactive for SARS-CoV-2 spike rather than cross-reactive with common cold coronaviruses. The median count of SARS-CoV-2-reactive clonotypes went up from 21 after infection to 38 after vaccination, although the change was not significant. Only a relatively small number of convalescent patients were included in the study, and early timepoints following natural infection were not analyzed.

CDR3 length: 15 amino acids, cysteine to phenylalanine. The kept DNA is CDR3 alone, 45 bases in frame from the first base. After removal of 3 bases from V and 0 bases from J, the junction retains 3 bases not matched to a gene. The germline V gene supplies CDR1 SGHTA and CDR2 FQGNSA. On this clonotype itself: The antigen it recognizes is unknown. No much larger clone exists at a distance of one base, and base qualities are not known.

Library generation was performed with PCR. DNA from cultured CD4+ T cells underwent TCR sequencing with the Oncomine TCR Beta short-read assay at the Johns Hopkins FTIC core. Genomic DNA was extracted from the cultured CD4+ T cells with the QIAamp micro DNA kit. Oncomine TCR Beta libraries from cultured CD4+ T cells were pooled using unique dual indexes and sequenced on an Illumina iSeq 100. Concerning the study's data processing: Non-productive sequences were removed, and CDR3s that did not start with C, did not end with F or W, or were shorter than 7 amino acids were discarded. Antigen-specific clonotypes were identified using the MANAFEST web application through comparison of peptide-stimulated wells with reference and other culture wells. For a clone to be called positive, the clone needed an FDR below 0.05, an odds ratio above 5, and a productive frequency above 0.1% in at least two of three replicate wells. Cross-reactive clonotypes were defined as significantly expanded in both SARS-CoV-2 spike wells and at least one common cold coronavirus spike condition. CDR3 homology was assessed with Levenshtein distances (stringdist) and unrooted phylogenetic trees (ape) in R version 3.6.1. TCRdb trimmed the raw reads at Q25, called clones with MiXCR and kept productive beta chains. Each entry merges the rows of one CDR3 protein and shows their most common DNA and genes. TCRdb's processing, not the study's, gives the V and J calls here. Counted in this sample were about 17,000 distinct CDR3 sequences; around 48% of them appeared once. 10% to 15% of the sample is taken by the ten largest.

This specimen's time point label, per the study, means: late sampling 161 to 241 days after vaccination in three convalescent patients. The treatment or condition label, read with the paper, signifies: roughly ten-day PBMC culture with coronavirus spike peptide pools or control peptides (ViraFEST assay). The ViraFEST assay, used in the study, expanded antigen-specific T cells with peptide pools and then identified the expanded clonotypes through TCR sequencing. The convalescent patients' positive SARS-CoV-2 PCR tests fell between March and December 2020, which was before the Alpha, Beta and Delta variants emerged in the United States. Each well held fewer than 2.5 million PBMCs cultured with around 9 ug/ml peptide pools in IMDM containing approximately 5% human AB serum and 9 to 10 IU/ml IL-2. On days 3 and 7, half of the culture medium was replaced with fresh IL-2-containing medium. After 9 to 10 days of culture, CD4+ T cells were isolated by negative selection using the EasySep CD4+ T cell isolation kit. PBMCs were separated from whole blood using Ficoll-Paque Plus gradient centrifugation and then either used fresh or cryopreserved at -140C. Culture conditions were generally each tested in triplicate wells.

This receptor was identified in a human donor who had recovered from COVID-19. The V and J segments used are TRBV7-2 and TRBJ2-7, with TRBD2 identical over 9 junction bases. This sample comprised CD4+ T cells from blood, cultured in vitro, obtained about 7 months after SARS-CoV-2 vaccination. The DNA sequence is given as TGTGCCAGCAGCTTTATAGCGGGAGTCTCCTACGAGCAGTACTTC. Translation gives CASSFIAGVSYEQYF.